This TCR beta chain was identified in a study of T cell repertoires in cytomegalovirus infection. Study information: Carrying CMV and the relevant HLA type showed in public TCR beta signatures.

Each CDR3 protein is one row after TCRdb ran MiXCR on the reads. The sample lists roughly 860,000 distinct CDR3 sequences, about 31% occurring once. General observations from the study: The response measured ex vivo was dominated by TCR beta clonotypes (HLA-C-restricted and CMV-specific). Pooled public TCR beta family frequency picked out CMV carriers with the relevant HLA.

This clonotype was seen a handful of times. The target antigen is unknown. The CDR3 is 13 residues long. CDR1 ENHRY and CDR2 SYGVKD come from the germline V gene. The germline V and J ends were trimmed by 3 bases and 5 bases, with 8 bases remaining between them. The chain combines TRBV10-3 with TRBJ1-5; D unclear. The receptor's source is a human donor in good health (CMV status not recorded). Some clones in this sample may be carry-over from other donors' samples. The sequencing here drew on cultured CD8+ T cells from PBMCs, taken from culture after CMV antigen stimulation. CDR3 in amino acids: CAISELSYQPQHF. The CDR3 bases are TGTGCCATCAGTGAACTGAGTTATCAGCCCCAGCATTTT.